The present entry profiles one T cell receptor beta chain with its context. Random hexamers were used to reverse transcribe 0.5 to 1 ug of RNA. From the immunoSEQ multiplex PCR reads, TCRdb called clonotypes with MiXCR, one entry per CDR3 protein. The sample has roughly 300,000 distinct CDR3 sequences, more than 75% seen once. CD8+ and CD4+ T cells circulating in blood were sequenced for TCR beta. Treatment-naive patients with stable or active relapsing-remitting disease served as multiple sclerosis controls. The data were obtained in a study of CD8 T cells in Susac syndrome. CDR3 length: 12 residues. V was trimmed by 4 bases and J by 4 bases, leaving 8 bases between them. CDR1 and CDR2 from the germline V gene are SGHTS and YDEGEE.

The specimen sequenced was CD8+ T cells from PBMCs. V and J are TRBV5-8 and TRBJ1-1, with D uncertain. This receptor was identified in a human donor with multiple sclerosis. The CDR3 DNA is TGTGCCAGCAGCAAGGTGACCACTGAAGCTTTCTTT. Protein product: CASSKVTTEAFF.